These T cell receptor beta chains were read from a single sample in a study of T cells after yellow fever vaccination. TCRdb ran MiXCR on the 5' RACE reads and lists one entry per CDR3 protein. The data hold 150,000 to 200,000 distinct CDR3 sequences, with approximately 11% observed a single time. Sequenced material: CD8+ T cells sorted from PBMCs, taken 15 days after the yellow fever booster vaccination. All receptors derive from a man between 18 and 35 years old who received the YFV17D yellow fever vaccine. Both conserved end residues are part of each CDR3. Fields, in order: V gene, J gene, D gene, clone size, CDR3 DNA, CDR3 protein. D genes are given only for firm matches. Expanded clones are given a class, and other clones once, few, many or no size at all.

>TRBV4-1|TRBJ2-5|TRBD1|few
TGCGCCAGCAGCCAAATCGGGACAGAACAAGAGACCCAGTACTTC
CASSQIGTEQETQYF
>TRBV7-6|TRBJ1-1|NA|few
TGTGCCAGCAGCTTATGGAGGGGGAGGAACACTGAAGCTTTCTTT
CASSLWRGRNTEAFF
>TRBV7-9|TRBJ2-2|TRBD1|NA
TGTGCCAGCAGCTTACCAGGGGGCCTGTTCACCGGGGAGCTGTTTTTT
CASSLPGGLFTGELFF
>TRBV6-2/TRBV6-3|TRBJ2-1|TRBD2|NA
TGTGCCAGCACTCCCGCCAGACTAGCGGGGGGGCTCGAGCAGTTCTTC
CASTPARLAGGLEQFF
>TRBV12-3/TRBV12-4|TRBJ2-1|TRBD2|NA
TGTGCCAGCAGTTTAACTAGCGGGGAGGTTGGTGAGCAGTTCTTC
CASSLTSGEVGEQFF
>TRBV5-1|TRBJ1-2|NA|few
TGCGCCAGCAGCCAGGTCGCTCGGGGAAGTAACTATGGCTACACCTTC
CASSQVARGSNYGYTF
>TRBV4-1|TRBJ1-5|NA|NA
TGCGCCAGCAGCCAGGAGTCAGGGAGCAATCAGCCCCAGCATTTT
CASSQESGSNQPQHF
>TRBV7-7|TRBJ2-2|TRBD2|many
TGTGCTAGCAGCTTAGCGGGGTCAGAGAACACCGGGGAGCTGTTTTTT
CASSLAGSENTGELFF
>TRBV15|TRBJ1-1|NA|few
TGTGCCACCAGCAGAGGGTTCGGGGGCGCAAACACTGAAGCTTTCTTT
CATSRGFGGANTEAFF
>TRBV9|TRBJ1-5|NA|many
TGTGCCAGCAGCGTCGAGGATAGCAATCAGCCCCAGCATTTT
CASSVEDSNQPQHF
>TRBV28|TRBJ1-2|NA|NA
TGTGCCAGCAGCGAACCCGGGACCGCCTATGGCTACACCTTC
CASSEPGTAYGYTF
>TRBV12-3/TRBV12-4|TRBJ1-3|NA|NA
TGTGCCAGCATCCCTAATGTGTTGGGAAACACCATATATTTT
CASIPNVLGNTIYF
>TRBV29-1|TRBJ2-1|TRBD2|many
TGCAGCGTTGAAGACCCTCAGGTTGAGCGGGGGGATGAGCAGTTCTTC
CSVEDPQVERGDEQFF
>TRBV5-1|TRBJ2-3|TRBD1|NA
TGCGCCAGCAGCCCGGGACAGGGCCCAGATACGCAGTATTTT
CASSPGQGPDTQYF
>TRBV5-1|TRBJ2-7|NA|few
TGCGCCAGCAGCTTGGATACCCCTACAGGGAACTACGAGCAGTACTTC
CASSLDTPTGNYEQYF
>TRBV12-3/TRBV12-4|TRBJ2-1|TRBD1|NA
TGTGCCAGCAGCCATGGACAGGGGGCTTACAATGAGCAGTTCTTC
CASSHGQGAYNEQFF
>TRBV7-2|TRBJ2-6|NA|NA
TGTGCCAGCAGCTTAGGGCGTTTTATGACAGCCCGGGTCCTGACTTTC
CASSLGRFMTARVLTF
>TRBV9|TRBJ2-7|TRBD2|few
TGTGCCAGCAGCGACGGGACTAGCGGGCTTCATAGCTCCTACGAGCAGTACTTC
CASSDGTSGLHSSYEQYF
>TRBV4-1|TRBJ2-1|TRBD2|many
TGCGCCAGCAGCCAAGAGGGATACGGGGGGGACAATGAGCAGTTCTTC
CASSQEGYGGDNEQFF
>TRBV5-5|TRBJ1-1|NA|NA
TGTGCCAGCAGCTTGCCGCAGGTCCGTAGACCTGAAGCTTTCTTT
CASSLPQVRRPEAFF
>TRBV11-2|TRBJ2-7|NA|few
TGTGCCAGCAGCTCCCAACAGACACACTACGAGCAGTACTTC
CASSSQQTHYEQYF
>TRBV29-1|TRBJ2-7|NA|many
TGCAGCGTTCGGTGGACGGAAAACTACGAGCAGTACTTC
CSVRWTENYEQYF
>TRBV4-1|TRBJ2-7|TRBD1|few
TGCGCCAGCAGCCAAGATTATAGGACAGGGACCGAGCAGTACTTC
CASSQDYRTGTEQYF
>TRBV5-1|TRBJ2-3|TRBD2|few
TGCGCCAGCAGCTTGGGCCCAAGCGGGGTTCGCACAGATACGCAGTATTTT
CASSLGPSGVRTDTQYF
>TRBV4-1|TRBJ1-3|TRBD1|NA
TGCGCCAGCAGCCAAGGGACAGGGACTGGAAACACCATATATTTT
CASSQGTGTGNTIYF
>TRBV12-5|TRBJ2-1|NA|NA
TGTGCTAGTGGTTTGGGGGGTGGGAATGAGCAGTTCTTC
CASGLGGGNEQFF
>TRBV6-2/TRBV6-3|TRBJ2-7|NA|NA
TGTGCCAGCAAACCGACAGGAGCCTACGAGCAGTACTTC
CASKPTGAYEQYF
>TRBV4-3|TRBJ2-3|TRBD1|NA
TGCGCCAGCAGCCAAGATGAGGCCAGGGGGCGGTCAGATACGCAGTATTTT
CASSQDEARGRSDTQYF
>TRBV12-5|TRBJ1-1|NA|NA
TGTGCTAGTGGTTTGGTTGGCAATGAAGCTTTCTTT
CASGLVGNEAFF
>TRBV7-2|TRBJ1-5|NA|many
TGTGCCAGCAGCTTAAGTGCGGGGTTTGGTCAGCCCCAGCATTTT
CASSLSAGFGQPQHF
>TRBV11-2|TRBJ1-1|NA|NA
TGTGCCAGCAGCTTAGTGGGATTTCGGGAGATGAACACTGAAGCTTTCTTT
CASSLVGFREMNTEAFF
>TRBV5-1|TRBJ1-1|NA|few
TGCGCCAGCAGCTTCCAAGGGCCGAACACTGAAGCTTTCTTT
CASSFQGPNTEAFF
>TRBV29-1|TRBJ2-1|TRBD2|many
TGCAGCGTCCCAAGGTGGCTAGCGGGGGGTGGTGAGCAGTTCTTC
CSVPRWLAGGGEQFF
>TRBV12-3/TRBV12-4|TRBJ2-5|TRBD2|few
TGTGCCAGCAGTCCGCTAGCGGGGGGGACAAGAGACACCCAGTACTTC
CASSPLAGGTRDTQYF
>TRBV19|TRBJ2-2|TRBD1|few
TGTGCCAGTAGTCCAGTCAGGGGGCCCTACACCGGGGAGCTGTTTTTT
CASSPVRGPYTGELFF